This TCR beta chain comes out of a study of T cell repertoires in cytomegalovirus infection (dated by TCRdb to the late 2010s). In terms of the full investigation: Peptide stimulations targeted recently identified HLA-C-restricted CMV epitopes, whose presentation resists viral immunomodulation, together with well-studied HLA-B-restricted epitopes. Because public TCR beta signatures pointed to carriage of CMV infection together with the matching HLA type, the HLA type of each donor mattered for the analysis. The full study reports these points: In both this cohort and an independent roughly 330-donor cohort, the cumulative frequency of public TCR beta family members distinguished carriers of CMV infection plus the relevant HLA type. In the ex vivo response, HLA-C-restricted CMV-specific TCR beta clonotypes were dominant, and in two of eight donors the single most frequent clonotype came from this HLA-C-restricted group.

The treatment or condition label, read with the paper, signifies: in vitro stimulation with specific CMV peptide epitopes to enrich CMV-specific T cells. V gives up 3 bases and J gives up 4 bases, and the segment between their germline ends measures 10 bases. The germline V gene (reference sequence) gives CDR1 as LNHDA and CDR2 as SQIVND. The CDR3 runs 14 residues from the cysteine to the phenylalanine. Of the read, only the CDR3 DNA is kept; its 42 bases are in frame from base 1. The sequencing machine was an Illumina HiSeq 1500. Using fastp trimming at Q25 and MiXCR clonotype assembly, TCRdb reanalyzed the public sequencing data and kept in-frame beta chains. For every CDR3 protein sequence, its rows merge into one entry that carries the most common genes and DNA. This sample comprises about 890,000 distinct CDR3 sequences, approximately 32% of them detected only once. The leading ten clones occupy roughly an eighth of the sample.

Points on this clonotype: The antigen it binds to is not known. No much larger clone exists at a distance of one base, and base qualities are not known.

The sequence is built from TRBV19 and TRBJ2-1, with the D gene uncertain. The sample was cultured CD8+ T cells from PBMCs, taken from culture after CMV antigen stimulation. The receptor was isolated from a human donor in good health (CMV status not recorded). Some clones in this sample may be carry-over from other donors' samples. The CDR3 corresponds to CASSMGSNYNEQFF. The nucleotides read TGTGCCAGTAGTATGGGGTCAAATTACAATGAGCAGTTCTTC. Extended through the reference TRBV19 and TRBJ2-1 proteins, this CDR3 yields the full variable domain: DGGITQSPKYLFRKEGQNVTLSCEQNLNHDAMYWYRQDPGQGLRLIYYSQIVNDFQKGDIAEGYSVSREKKESFPLTVTSAQKNPTAFYLCASSMGSNYNEQFFGPGTRLTVL.